This T cell receptor beta chain is from a study of siplizumab effects on memory and regulatory T cells. TCRdb's copy holds only in-frame clones and misses some; the assay was immunoSEQ multiplex PCR. Among about 69,000 clones listed, approximately 89% were seen once. With regard to this clone: Antigen specificity is unknown.

V lost 3 bases to trimming and J lost 1 base, with 5 bases between them. The germline gives CDR1 SGHNT, CDR2 YYREEE (reference sequence). This CDR3 has 13 residues. Points from the study as a whole: Siplizumab significantly reduced alloreactive sequences traceable to unstimulated CD4+ memory cells.

The TCR sequence derives from a human donor in good health. Sequences were obtained from Tregs sorted from blood. This chain connects TRBV5-4 to TRBJ2-1; TRBD1 might be the D (5 bases). CDR3 residues: CASSSGSYNEQFF. The CDR3 DNA reads as TGTGCCAGCAGCTCAGGGTCCTACAATGAGCAGTTCTTC.